The text below deals with one TCR beta chain. No antigen is known for it. The data stem from a study of Ad26.COV2.S vaccination and SARS-CoV-2 variants. About the study: Among those in the COV1001 Ad26.COV2.S trial arm was the donor.

This sample's treatment: over 15 received Ad26.COV2.S at low or high dose, single or two shots; about 5 received placebo; per-sample allocation not given. Following the first vaccine or placebo injection, samples were taken on day 63. Study conclusions and caveats: Participants in the vaccine arm had higher spike-specific TCR breadth; placebo recipients had lower. Total T cell responses were possibly underestimated by TCR breadth and depth analyses.

The table came from immunoSEQ multiplex PCR; TCRdb's copy has only in-frame clones and leaves some out. The sample yields approximately 280,000 clones, 87% seen once. Trimming shortened V by 1 base and J by 3 bases, and 12 bases separated the two germline ends. There are 15 residues in the CDR3. Germline V gene data show CDR1 as MNHEY and CDR2 as SMNVEV (reference sequence). The sequence was obtained from a person between 18 and 60 years old who received the Ad26.COV2.S COVID-19 vaccine or a placebo. The source material was peripheral blood, sampled in a trial of Ad26.COV2.S vaccine versus placebo. This chain links TRBV27 with TRBJ1-1; D perhaps matches TRBD1 (5 bases). The CDR3 protein is CASSLLWGGDTEAFF. The CDR3 region has the DNA TGTGCCAGCAGTTTATTGTGGGGGGGGGACACTGAAGCTTTCTTT.